The subject of this entry is one TCR beta chain. It has no known antigen specificity. Base qualities were left out, and no much larger clone turns up one base away. Ends trimmed: V by 6 bases, J by 3 bases; bases unmatched to a gene: 8. The cysteine opens and the phenylalanine closes a CDR3 of 15 amino acids. The DNA shown is the 45-base CDR3, in frame from base 1. CDR1 and CDR2 (LNHDA, SQIVND) derive from the germline V gene (reference sequence). This sample is part of a study of blood T cell repertoires in COVID-19 (dated by TCRdb to 2019 to 2021). General notes on the study: Samples covering the acute and convalescent phases of COVID-19 were provided by collaborators in the United States, Italy and Spain. Samples were obtained from the ongoing ImmuneRACE study (first 160 participants) and from 950 to 1,500 subjects provided by 6 global collaborators. The prospective study material was composed of cDNA or gDNA derived from T cells, B-cell-depleted T cells, or PBMCs. Deeply sampled blood TCRbeta repertoires from subjects exposed to, actively infected with, or recovered from COVID-19 were included in the dataset. Where available, HLA class I and class II types were obtained from metadata supplied by the sample provider rather than from assay-based typing. A de-identified subject ID, COVID-19 status, age in years and sex were almost always included in the sample metadata. The repertoires were released in a freely available public database meant as a resource for research on the immune response to SARS-CoV-2. What the research found in general, with its limitations: The quantity of clinical and demographic metadata differed by source and by participant and was supplied without curation.

TCRbeta CDR3 regions were amplified from genomic DNA using the immunoSEQ Assay, a bias-controlled multiplex PCR. In the original analysis: The number of nucleated cells in each sample was estimated by amplification of reference gene primers within the assay. To quantify the absolute abundance of each unique TCRbeta CDR3 rearrangement, sequence reads were collapsed and filtered. For each sample, productive Simpson clonality was calculated as the square root of Simpson's diversity index across productive rearrangements. The table was pulled from immuneACCESS by TCRdb, which kept in-frame rearrangements only. Such tables lose some clones; where checked, under half of the loss comes from unresolved V genes, and the rest has no known cause. V, J and clone size were drawn from that table, and D and trimming were deduced from the DNA. Within this sample are some 300,000 clones, with under 90% of them counted one time only. The ten largest clones add up to less than 9.5% of the sample.

In the prospective study, participants were about 18 to 100 years old, resided in approximately 22 geographic areas of the United States, and were enrolled through a virtual design. In the prospective study, participants were assigned to cohorts based on the clinical history participants reported in a screening survey and a study questionnaire. For ImmuneRACE Cohort 3, a participant was defined as recovered based on two consecutive negative NP/OP PCR tests, clearance by a healthcare professional, or resolution of symptoms. In the prospective study, whole blood, serum and a nasopharyngeal or oropharyngeal swab were collected from each participant by mobile phlebotomists. Additional blood draws and questionnaires over an approximately 2-month period could optionally be provided by prospective study participants. Blood samples from the prospective study were shipped frozen or at room temperature prior to DNA extraction.

This TCR was recovered from a woman aged 30 to 39 who had recovered from COVID-19. The chain links TRBV19 with TRBJ1-3; the junction holds 7 bases that match TRBD1. What was sequenced was PBMCs or T cells enriched from blood (not recorded which). The CDR3 reads as follows: CASSRGDSGGNTIYF. The nucleotide sequence reads as follows: TGTGCCAGTAGCCGAGGGGACAGCGGTGGAAACACCATATATTTT.